This TCR beta chain came from a study of blood T cell repertoires in COVID-19. With respect to this clone: Other DNA variants within this sample encode the same CDR3.

Trimming shortened V by 3 bases and J by 4 bases, and 12 bases separated the two germline ends. The CDR3 extends over 14 amino acids. Germline CDR1 reads MNHEY; CDR2 reads SMNVEV (reference sequence). Assay used: immunoSEQ multiplex PCR; TCRdb lists only in-frame clones, some missing. The sample lists around 250,000 clones; around 90% were seen once. Membership in each cohort depended on participant-reported clinical history. Sequencing input: PBMCs or T cells enriched from blood (not recorded which). This TCR derives from a human donor in a cohort exposed to, infected with or recovered from COVID-19 (not recorded which). The donor label of this sample is uncertain. The rearrangement uses TRBV27 and TRBJ1-1; no definite D call. In DNA, the CDR3 is TGTGCCAGCAGTTTGGCGGGCGCAGGCACTGAAGCTTTCTTT. Translation: CASSLAGAGTEAFF.